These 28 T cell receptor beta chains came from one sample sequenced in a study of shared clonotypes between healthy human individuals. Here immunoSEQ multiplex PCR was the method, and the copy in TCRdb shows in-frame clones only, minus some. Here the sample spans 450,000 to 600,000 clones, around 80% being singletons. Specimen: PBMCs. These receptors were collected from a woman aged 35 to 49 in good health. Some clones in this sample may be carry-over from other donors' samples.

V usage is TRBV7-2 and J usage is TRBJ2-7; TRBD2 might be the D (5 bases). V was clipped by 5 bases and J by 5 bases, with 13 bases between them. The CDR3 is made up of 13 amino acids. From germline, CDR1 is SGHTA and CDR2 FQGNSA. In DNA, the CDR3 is TGTGCCAGCAGCCCGAGGCCCGGGGACGAGCAGTACTTC. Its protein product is CASSPRPGDEQYF.

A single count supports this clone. The CDR3 DNA reads as TGTGCCATCAGTGACCGGCCCGTGGACGAGCAGTACTTC. Translating it yields CAISDRPVDEQYF. The chain joins TRBV10-3 to TRBJ2-7; no clear D gene. Germline CDR1 reads ENHRY; CDR2 reads SYGVKD. Trimming took off 3 bases at V and 5 bases at J, with 11 bases between the two ends. This CDR3 is 13 amino acids long.

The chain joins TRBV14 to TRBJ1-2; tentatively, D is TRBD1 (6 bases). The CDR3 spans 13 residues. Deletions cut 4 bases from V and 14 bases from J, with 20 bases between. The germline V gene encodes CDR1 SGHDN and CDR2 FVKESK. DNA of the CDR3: TGTGCCAGCAGCCCCACCCAGGCCGGGACACAAACCTTC. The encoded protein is CASSPTQAGTQTF.

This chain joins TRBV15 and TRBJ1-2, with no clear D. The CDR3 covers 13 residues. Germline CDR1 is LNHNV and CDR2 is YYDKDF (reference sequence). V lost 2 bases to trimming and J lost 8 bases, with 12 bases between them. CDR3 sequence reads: CATSRSRAQGYTF. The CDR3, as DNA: TGTGCCACCAGCAGATCGAGGGCGCAGGGCTACACCTTC.

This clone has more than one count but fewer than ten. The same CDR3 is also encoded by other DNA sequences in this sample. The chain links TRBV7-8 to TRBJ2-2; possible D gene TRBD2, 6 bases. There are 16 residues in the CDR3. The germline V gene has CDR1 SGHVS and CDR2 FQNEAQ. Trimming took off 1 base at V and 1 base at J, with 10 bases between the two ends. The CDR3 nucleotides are TGTGCCAGCAGCTTAGTAGGAGGGGTGAACACCGGGGAGCTGTTTTTT. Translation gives CASSLVGGVNTGELFF.

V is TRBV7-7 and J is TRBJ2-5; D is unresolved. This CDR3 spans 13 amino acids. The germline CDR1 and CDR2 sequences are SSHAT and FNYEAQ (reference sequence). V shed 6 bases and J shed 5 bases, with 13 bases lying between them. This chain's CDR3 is CASSRGVGETQYF. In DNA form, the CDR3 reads TGTGCCAGCAGTCGTGGGGTTGGGGAGACCCAGTACTTC.

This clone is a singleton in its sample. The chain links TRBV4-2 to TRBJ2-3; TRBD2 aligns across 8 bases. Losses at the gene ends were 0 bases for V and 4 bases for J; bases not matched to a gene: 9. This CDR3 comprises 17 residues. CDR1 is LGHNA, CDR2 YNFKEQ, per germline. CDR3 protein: CASSQERPSGSPDTQYF. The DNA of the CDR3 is TGTGCCAGCAGCCAAGAAAGGCCAAGCGGGAGTCCAGATACGCAGTATTTT.

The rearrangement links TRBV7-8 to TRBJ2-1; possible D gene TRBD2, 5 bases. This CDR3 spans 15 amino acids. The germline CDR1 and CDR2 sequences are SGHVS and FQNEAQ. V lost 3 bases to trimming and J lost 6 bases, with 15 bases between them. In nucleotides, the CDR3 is TGTGCCAGCAGCTTCCGAAGACTACCCCTCAATGAGCAGTTCTTC. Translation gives CASSFRRLPLNEQFF.

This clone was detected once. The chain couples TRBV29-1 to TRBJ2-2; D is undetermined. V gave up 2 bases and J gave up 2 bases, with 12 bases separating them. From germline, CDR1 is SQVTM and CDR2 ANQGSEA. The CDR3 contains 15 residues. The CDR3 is CSVELAEINTGELFF. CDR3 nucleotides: TGCAGCGTTGAACTCGCGGAAATTAACACCGGGGAGCTGTTTTTT.

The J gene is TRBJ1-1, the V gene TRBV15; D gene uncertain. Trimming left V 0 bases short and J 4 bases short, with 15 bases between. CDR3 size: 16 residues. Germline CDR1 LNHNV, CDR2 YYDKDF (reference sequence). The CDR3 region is CATSRDTPIRTTEAFF. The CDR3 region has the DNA TGTGCCACCAGCAGAGATACCCCTATAAGGACCACTGAAGCTTTCTTT.

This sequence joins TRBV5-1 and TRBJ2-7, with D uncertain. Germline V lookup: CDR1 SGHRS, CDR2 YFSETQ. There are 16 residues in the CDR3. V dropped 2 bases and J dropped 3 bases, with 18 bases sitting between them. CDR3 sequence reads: CASSFADNPIVYEQYF. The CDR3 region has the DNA TGCGCCAGCAGCTTCGCTGACAATCCGATCGTCTACGAGCAGTACTTC.

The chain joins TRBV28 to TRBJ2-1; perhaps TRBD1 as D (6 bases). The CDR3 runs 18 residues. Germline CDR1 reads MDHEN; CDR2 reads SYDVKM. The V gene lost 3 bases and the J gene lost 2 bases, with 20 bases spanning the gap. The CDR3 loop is CASSFRLNRVSPYNEQFF. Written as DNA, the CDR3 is TGTGCCAGCAGTTTTCGGCTAAACAGGGTTTCCCCCTACAATGAGCAGTTCTTC.

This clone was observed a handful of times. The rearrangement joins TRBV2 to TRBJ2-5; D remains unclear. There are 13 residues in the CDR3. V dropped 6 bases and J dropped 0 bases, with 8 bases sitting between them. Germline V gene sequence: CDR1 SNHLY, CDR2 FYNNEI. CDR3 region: CASSRTYQETQYF. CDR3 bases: TGTGCCAGCAGCCGGACCTACCAAGAGACCCAGTACTTC.

The CDR3 protein is CASSRVLAEYNEQFF. The DNA for the CDR3 is TGCGCCAGCAGCCGAGTGCTAGCGGAATACAATGAGCAGTTCTTC. The chain has TRBV4-1 and TRBJ2-1; 7 bases match TRBD2. Per the germline V gene, CDR1 is MGHRA and CDR2 is YSYEKL. V was clipped by 4 bases and J by 4 bases; unmatched bases: 7. The CDR3 extends over 15 amino acids.

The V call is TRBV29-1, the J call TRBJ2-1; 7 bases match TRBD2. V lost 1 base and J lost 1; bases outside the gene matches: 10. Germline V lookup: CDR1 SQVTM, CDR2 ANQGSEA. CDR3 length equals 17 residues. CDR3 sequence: CSVEVLTSRRSYNEQFF. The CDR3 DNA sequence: TGCAGCGTTGAAGTCCTGACTAGCCGAAGGTCCTACAATGAGCAGTTCTTC.

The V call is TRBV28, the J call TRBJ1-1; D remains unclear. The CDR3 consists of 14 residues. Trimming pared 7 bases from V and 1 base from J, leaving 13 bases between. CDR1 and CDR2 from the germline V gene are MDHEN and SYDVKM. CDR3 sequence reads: CASTPFRENTEAFF. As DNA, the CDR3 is TGTGCCAGCACCCCTTTTCGGGAGAACACTGAAGCTTTCTTT.

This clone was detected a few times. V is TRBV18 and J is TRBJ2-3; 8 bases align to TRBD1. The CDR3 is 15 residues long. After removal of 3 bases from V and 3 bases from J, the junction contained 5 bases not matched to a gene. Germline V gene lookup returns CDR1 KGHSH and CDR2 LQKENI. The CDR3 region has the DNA TGTGCCAGCTCACCGAGACAGGGGAGAACAGATACGCAGTATTTT. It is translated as CASSPRQGRTDTQYF.

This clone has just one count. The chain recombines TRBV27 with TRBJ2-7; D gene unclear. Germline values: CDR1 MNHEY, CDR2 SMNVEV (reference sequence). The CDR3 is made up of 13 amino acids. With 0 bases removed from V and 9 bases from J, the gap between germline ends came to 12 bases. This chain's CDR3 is CASSLSGISLQYF. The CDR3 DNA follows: TGTGCCAGCAGTTTATCGGGAATATCTTTGCAGTACTTC.

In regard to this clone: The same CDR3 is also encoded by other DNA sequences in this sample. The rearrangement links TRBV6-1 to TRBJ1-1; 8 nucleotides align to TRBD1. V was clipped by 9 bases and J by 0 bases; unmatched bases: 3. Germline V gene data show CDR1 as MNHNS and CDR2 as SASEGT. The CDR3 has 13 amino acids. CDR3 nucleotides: TGTGCCAGTCGACAGGGGCTGAACACTGAAGCTTTCTTT. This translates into CASRQGLNTEAFF.

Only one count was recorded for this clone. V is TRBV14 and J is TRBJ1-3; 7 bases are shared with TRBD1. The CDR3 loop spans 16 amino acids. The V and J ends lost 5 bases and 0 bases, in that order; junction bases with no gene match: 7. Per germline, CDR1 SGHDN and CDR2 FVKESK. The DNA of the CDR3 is TGTGCCAGCAGCTCTCGGACAGGCAACTCTGGAAACACCATATATTTT. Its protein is CASSSRTGNSGNTIYF.

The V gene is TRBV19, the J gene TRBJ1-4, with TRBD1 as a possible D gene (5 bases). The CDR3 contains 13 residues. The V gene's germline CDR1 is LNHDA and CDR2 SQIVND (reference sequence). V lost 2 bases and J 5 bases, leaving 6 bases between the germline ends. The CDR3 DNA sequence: TGTGCCAGTAGTATATGGGGGAATGAAAAACTGTTTTTT. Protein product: CASSIWGNEKLFF.

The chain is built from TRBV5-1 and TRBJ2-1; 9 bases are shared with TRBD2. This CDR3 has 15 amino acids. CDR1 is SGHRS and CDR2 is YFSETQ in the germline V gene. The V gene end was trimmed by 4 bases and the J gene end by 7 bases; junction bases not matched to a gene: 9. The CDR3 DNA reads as TGCGCCAGCAGCGGTAGCGGGAGTGCTTGGAATGAGCAGTTCTTC. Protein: CASSGSGSAWNEQFF.

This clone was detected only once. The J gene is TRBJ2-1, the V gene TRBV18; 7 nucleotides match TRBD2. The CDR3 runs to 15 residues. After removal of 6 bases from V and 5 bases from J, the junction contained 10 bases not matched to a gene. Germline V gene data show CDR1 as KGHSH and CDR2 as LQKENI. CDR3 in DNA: TGTGCCAGCTCCCCCCAAAAGCGGGACGACAATGAGCAGTTCTTC. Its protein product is CASSPQKRDDNEQFF.

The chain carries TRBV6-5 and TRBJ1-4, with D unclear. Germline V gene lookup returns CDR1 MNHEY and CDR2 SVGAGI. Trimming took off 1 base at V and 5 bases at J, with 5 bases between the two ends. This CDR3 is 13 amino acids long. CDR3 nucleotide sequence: TGTGCCAGCAGTTACTTTATCAATGAAAAACTGTTTTTT. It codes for CASSYFINEKLFF.

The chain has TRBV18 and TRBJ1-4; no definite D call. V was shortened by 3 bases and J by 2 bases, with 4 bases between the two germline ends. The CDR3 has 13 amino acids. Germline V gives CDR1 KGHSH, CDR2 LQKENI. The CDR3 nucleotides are TGTGCCAGCTCACCTTCCACTAATGAAAAACTGTTTTTT. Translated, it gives CASSPSTNEKLFF. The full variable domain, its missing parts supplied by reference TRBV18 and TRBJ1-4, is NAGVMQNPRHLVRRRGQEARLRCSPMKGHSHVYWYRQLPEEGLKFMVYLQKENIIDESGMPKERFSAEFPKEGPSILRIQQVVRGDSAAYFCASSPSTNEKLFFGSGTQLSVL.

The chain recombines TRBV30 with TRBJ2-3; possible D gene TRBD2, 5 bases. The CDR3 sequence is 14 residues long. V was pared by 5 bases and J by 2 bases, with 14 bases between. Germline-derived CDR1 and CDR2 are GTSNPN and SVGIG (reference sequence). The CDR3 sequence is CAWSYGRVTDTQYF. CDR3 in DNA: TGTGCCTGGTCTTACGGGCGGGTCACAGATACGCAGTATTTT.

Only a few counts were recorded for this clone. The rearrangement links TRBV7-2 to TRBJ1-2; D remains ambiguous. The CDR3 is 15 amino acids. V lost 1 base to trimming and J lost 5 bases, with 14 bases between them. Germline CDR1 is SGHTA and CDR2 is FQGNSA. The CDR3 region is CASSLEAQPGYGYTF. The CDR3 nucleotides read TGTGCCAGCAGCTTAGAGGCCCAGCCCGGTTATGGCTACACCTTC.

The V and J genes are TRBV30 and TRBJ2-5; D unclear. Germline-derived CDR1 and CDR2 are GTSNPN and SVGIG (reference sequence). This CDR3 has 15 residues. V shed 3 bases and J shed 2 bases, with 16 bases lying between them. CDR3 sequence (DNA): TGTGCCTGGAGGAGATCGACAAGGCTTCAAGAGACCCAGTACTTC. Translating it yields CAWRRSTRLQETQYF.